This T cell receptor beta chain was obtained from a study of OX40 agonist ivuxolimab in advanced cancers. Assay used: immunoSEQ multiplex PCR; TCRdb lists only in-frame clones, some missing. The data show some 120,000 clones, around 90% seen once. The CDR3 loop spans 13 amino acids. The ends were cut back, 8 bases at V and 3 bases at J, with 12 bases in the middle. Germline V gene data show CDR1 as LNHDA and CDR2 as SQIVND (reference sequence). Here the sequenced sample was CD4+ or CD8+ T cells sorted from blood, taken in a trial of the OX40 agonist ivuxolimab. This rearrangement joins TRBV19 to TRBJ2-3, with D uncertain. This clonotype was sampled from an adult with an advanced solid tumor such as melanoma, head and neck, liver or kidney cancer. The CDR3 reads CASGTVGTDTQYF. As DNA, the CDR3 is TGTGCCAGTGGTACCGTGGGAACAGATACGCAGTATTTT.